This T cell receptor (beta chain) was recovered during a study of metastatic and nonmetastatic thyroid tumors (dated by TCRdb to the early 2020s). For the study in its entirety: Repertoires from peripheral blood and from tumor or nodule tissue samples of malignant and benign thyroid patients were compared. Broader findings and caveats from the paper: TCR beta diversity was reported as significantly higher in malignant tumors than in benign nodules, in both blood and tumor samples.

In this sample, this clone turned up a few times. No antigen is known for it. This may stem from a read error, because a much larger clone lies one nucleotide away. Before undergoing thyroid surgery, none of the patients had been given any kind of treatment. Patient clinical samples collected from about 2012 to 2018 were retrospectively analysed using T-cell receptor beta sequencing. From a lookup of the germline V gene (reference sequence), CDR1 and CDR2 are LNHDA and SQIVND. The CDR3 has 14 amino acids, counting the end cysteine and phenylalanine. The kept DNA is CDR3 alone, 42 bases in frame from the first base. The library was obtained by PCR. TCRdb lists the instrument as Illumina HiSeq 4000. High-throughput sequencing was used to profile the TCR beta-chain CDR3 region of every patient. In the source study's methods: Drawing on CDR3 differences between clinicopathological groups, the researchers built a classifier meant to tell apart patients with distant-metastatic papillary thyroid cancer. The Shannon index was used to assess repertoire diversity, and the Morisita-Horn index was used to assess tumor-blood repertoire similarity. TCRdb itself trimmed the public reads at Q25 with fastp, ran MiXCR and retained productive beta chains. Here the V and J calls rest on TCRdb's processing, not on the authors' analysis. The sample table shows over 65,000 clones, and under 15% are seen once. 7% to 10% of the sample comes from the top ten.

This sequence uses TRBV19 and TRBJ2-6; TRBD1 is perhaps the D gene, given 5 matching bases. The specimen was tumor tissue. This receptor was taken from a female donor with papillary thyroid cancer or a benign thyroid nodule (not recorded which). Some clones in this sample may be carry-over from other donors' samples. The DNA is TGTGCCAGTAGGCGACTCTCTGGGGCCAACTTCCTGACTTTC. It is translated as CASRRLSGANFLTF.